This T cell receptor beta chain was captured in a study of shared clonotypes between healthy human individuals. Researchers ran the assay at a deep level. Each sorted subset replicate got 200 ng genomic DNA, tens of thousands of genomes. Measured with immunoSEQ multiplex PCR; TCRdb has only the in-frame clones, and not every one. The data hold approximately 1.5 million clones, with approximately 98.5% observed a single time. The split of CD4+ cells yielded CD45RA+ naive and CD45RA-negative memory subsets. In the case of this clone: This sample also contains other DNA sequences that code for the same CDR3.

The CDR3 is 15 amino acids. V shed 3 bases and J 3 bases; nucleotides not matched to a gene: 7. Germline CDR1 and CDR2: SGDLS and YYNGEE. The chain employs TRBV9 and TRBJ2-3, with 7 positions matching TRBD2. Sequencing used naive CD4+ T cells sorted from blood. Stated subset: CD45RA+ positively selected. The TCR sequence derives from a man aged 25 to 45 in good health. CDR3 coding DNA: TGTGCCAGCAGCGGTGGAGCGGGACCGACAGATACGCAGTATTTT. Amino acids: CASSGGAGPTDTQYF.